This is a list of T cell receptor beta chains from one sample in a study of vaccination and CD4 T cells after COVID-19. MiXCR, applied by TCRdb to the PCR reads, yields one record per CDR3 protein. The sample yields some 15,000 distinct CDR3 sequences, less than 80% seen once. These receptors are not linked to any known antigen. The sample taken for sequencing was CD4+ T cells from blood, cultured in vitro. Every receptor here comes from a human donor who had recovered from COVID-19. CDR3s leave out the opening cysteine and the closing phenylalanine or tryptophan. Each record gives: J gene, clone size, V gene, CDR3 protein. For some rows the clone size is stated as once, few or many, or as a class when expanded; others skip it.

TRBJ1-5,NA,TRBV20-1,SARGGSNQPQH
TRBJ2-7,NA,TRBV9,ASSVGTGDLYEQY
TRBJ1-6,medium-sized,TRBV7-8,ASSSGQGISPLH
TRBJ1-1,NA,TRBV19,ASSKWAGGNTEAF
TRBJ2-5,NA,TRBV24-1,ATSDPKQGWTQY
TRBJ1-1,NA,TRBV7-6,ASRNGNTEAF
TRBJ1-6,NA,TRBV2,ASSDSGQNSPLH
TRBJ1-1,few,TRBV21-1,ASSDRVRGLKAF
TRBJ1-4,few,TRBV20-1,SARFGSTGYEKLF
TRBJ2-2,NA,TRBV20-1,SARGDSGENTGELF
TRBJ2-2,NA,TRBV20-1,SADRGLAGTGELF
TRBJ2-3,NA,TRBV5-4,ASSFRDGSGTDTQY
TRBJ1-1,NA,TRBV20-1,SAGGQVVGAEAF
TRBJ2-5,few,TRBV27,ASSLLGQRVGRETQY
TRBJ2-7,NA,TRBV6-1,ASRKAGAGYEQY
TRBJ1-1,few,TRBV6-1,ASRPLPGQGGWNTEAF
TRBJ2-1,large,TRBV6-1,ASKEIEGQF
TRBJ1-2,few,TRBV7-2,ASSLDRGPYGYT
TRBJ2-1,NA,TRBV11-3,ASSLNLRFNNEEF
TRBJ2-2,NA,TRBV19,ASSIAGTGKNTGELF
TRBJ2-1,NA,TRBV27,ASTSRSGIHSEQF
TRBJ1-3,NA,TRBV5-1,ASSAGSSGNTIY
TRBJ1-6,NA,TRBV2,ASSDGPGMSSPLH
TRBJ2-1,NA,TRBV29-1,SVDQMGAIDEQF
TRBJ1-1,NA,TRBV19,ASSPGQGARPQGNTEAF
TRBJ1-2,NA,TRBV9,ASSVGRGFKGGYT
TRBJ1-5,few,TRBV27,ASSRDRNQPQH
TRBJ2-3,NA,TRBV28,ASSSPGRGSTDTQY
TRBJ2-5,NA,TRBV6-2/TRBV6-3,ASRAFGTGDETQY